The rows below give T cell receptor beta chains drawn from one sample of a study of immune evolution from preneoplasia to lung adenocarcinoma. The method was immunoSEQ multiplex PCR; TCRdb's version includes in-frame clones alone and lacks a portion of them. Found here are about 5,500 clones, 83% of them singletons; the top ten hold roughly 4.1%. The sample consisted of FFPE adjacent normal lung tissue. The receptor set was obtained from a person aged 65-85 years with lung adenocarcinoma. Both conserved end residues are part of each CDR3. Rows give clone size only sometimes, using once, few, many, or a class for an expanded clone.

>TRBJ1-2|TRBV28|.
CASSPNRYRGGCTF
>TRBJ2-3|TRBV6-6|few
CASRRAGGNNADTQYF
>TRBJ2-7|TRBV5-1|.
CASSSEAGTYEQYF
>TRBJ1-2|TRBV27|.
CASRSGVEGYTF
>TRBJ2-7|TRBV11-3|few
CASQKSAGTGSYEQYF
>TRBJ1-2|TRBV28|.
CASSRTDSYTF
>TRBJ1-3|TRBV19|.
CATTRDRISGNTIYF
>TRBJ1-4|TRBV7-9|.
CASSRGQGLTTTNEKLFF
>TRBJ1-1|TRBV28|.
CASRGQGAENTEAFF
>TRBJ2-7|TRBV29-1|.
CSAVAPLAGVHEQYF
>TRBJ1-5|TRBV28|.
CASSPGQGAYQPQHF
>TRBJ2-5|TRBV5-4|.
CASREGLAGKETQYF
>TRBJ1-1|TRBV28|.
CASSSRTAEAFF
>TRBJ2-1|TRBV10-3|.
CAISESTGGNEQFF
>TRBJ1-6|TRBV6-5|.
CASSYPGHNSPLHF
>TRBJ1-1|TRBV28|.
CASSGHRAGNTEAFF
>TRBJ1-1|TRBV30|.
CAWNWGSNTEAFF
>TRBJ2-3|TRBV15|.
CATSPQGEGTQYF
>TRBJ2-5|TRBV18|.
CASSPQGAGETQYF
>TRBJ2-5|TRBV18|.
CASSEETQYF
>TRBJ1-5|TRBV29-1|.
CSVRTSGQPQHF